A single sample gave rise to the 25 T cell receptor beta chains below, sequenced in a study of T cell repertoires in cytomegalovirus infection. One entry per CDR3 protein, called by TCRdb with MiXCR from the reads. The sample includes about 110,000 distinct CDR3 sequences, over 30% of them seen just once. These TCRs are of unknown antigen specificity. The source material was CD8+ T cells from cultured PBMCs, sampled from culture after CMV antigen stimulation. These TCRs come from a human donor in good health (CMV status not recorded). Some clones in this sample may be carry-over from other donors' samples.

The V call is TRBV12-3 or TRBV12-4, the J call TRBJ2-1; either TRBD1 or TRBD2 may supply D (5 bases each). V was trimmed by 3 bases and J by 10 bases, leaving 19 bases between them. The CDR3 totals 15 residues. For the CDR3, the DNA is TGTGCCAGCAGTTTTATTGGGGGTGGGGAGTTGGAGCAGTTCTTC. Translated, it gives CASSFIGGGELEQFF.

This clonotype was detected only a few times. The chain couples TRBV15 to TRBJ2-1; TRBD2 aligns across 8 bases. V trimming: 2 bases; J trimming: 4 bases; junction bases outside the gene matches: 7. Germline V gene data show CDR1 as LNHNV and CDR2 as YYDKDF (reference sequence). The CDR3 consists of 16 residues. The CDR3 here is CATSRLLGGGYNEQFF. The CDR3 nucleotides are TGTGCCACCAGCAGACTACTCGGGGGGGGGTACAATGAGCAGTTCTTC.

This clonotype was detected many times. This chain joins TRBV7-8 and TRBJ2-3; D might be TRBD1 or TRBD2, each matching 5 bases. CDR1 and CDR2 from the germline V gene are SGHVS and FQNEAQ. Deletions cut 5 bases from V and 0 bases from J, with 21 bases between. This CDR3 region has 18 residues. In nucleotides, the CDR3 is TGTGCCAGCAGCCCACATTACCTTTCGAGGGGAAGCACAGATACGCAGTATTTT. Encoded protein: CASSPHYLSRGSTDTQYF.

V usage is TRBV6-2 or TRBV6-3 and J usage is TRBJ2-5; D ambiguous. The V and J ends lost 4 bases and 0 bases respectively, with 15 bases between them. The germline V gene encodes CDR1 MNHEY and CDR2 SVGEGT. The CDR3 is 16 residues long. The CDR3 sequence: CASSSILRRNQETQYF. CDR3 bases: TGTGCCAGCAGTTCCATCTTGCGGAGAAACCAAGAGACCCAGTACTTC.

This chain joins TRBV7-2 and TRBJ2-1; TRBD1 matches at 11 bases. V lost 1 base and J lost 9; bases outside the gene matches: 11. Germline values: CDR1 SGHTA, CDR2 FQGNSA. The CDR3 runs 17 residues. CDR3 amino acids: CASSLVYMGQGVGEQFF. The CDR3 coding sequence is TGTGCCAGCAGCTTAGTGTATATGGGACAGGGGGTCGGTGAGCAGTTCTTC. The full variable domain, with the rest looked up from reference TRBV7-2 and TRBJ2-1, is GAGVSQSPSNKVTEKGKDVELRCDPISGHTALYWYRQSLGQGLEFLIYFQGNSAPDKSGLPSDRFSAERTGGSVSTLTIQRTQQEDSAVYLCASSLVYMGQGVGEQFFGPGTRLTVL.

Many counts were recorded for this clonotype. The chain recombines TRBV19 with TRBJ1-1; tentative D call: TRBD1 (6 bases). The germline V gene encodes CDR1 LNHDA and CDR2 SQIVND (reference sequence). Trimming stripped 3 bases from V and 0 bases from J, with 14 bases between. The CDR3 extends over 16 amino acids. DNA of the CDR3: TGTGCCAGTAGTATGGAGGACAGCTTTTTGAACACTGAAGCTTTCTTT. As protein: CASSMEDSFLNTEAFF.

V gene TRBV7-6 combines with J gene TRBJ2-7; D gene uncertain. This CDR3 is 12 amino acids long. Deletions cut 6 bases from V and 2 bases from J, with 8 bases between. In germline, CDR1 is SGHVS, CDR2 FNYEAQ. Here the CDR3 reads CASSLVPYEQYF. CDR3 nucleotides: TGTGCCAGCAGTTTGGTCCCCTACGAGCAGTACTTC. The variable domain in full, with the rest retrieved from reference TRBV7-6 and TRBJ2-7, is GAGVSQSPRYKVTKRGQDVALRCDPISGHVSLYWYRQALGQGPEFLTYFNYEAQQDKSGLPNDRFSAERPEGSISTLTIQRTEQRDSAMYRCASSLVPYEQYFGPGTRLTVT.

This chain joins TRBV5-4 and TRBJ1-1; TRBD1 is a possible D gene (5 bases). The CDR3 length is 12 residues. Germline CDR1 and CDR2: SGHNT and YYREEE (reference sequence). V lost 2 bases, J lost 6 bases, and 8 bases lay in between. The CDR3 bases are TGTGCCAGCAGCTTTGGGGGAGCTGAAGCTTTCTTT. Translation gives CASSFGGAEAFF. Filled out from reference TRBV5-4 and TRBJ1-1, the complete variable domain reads ETGVTQSPTHLIKTRGQQVTLRCSSQSGHNTVSWYQQALGQGPQFIFQYYREEENGRGNFPPRFSGLQFPNYSSELNVNALELDDSALYLCASSFGGAEAFFGQGTRLTVV.

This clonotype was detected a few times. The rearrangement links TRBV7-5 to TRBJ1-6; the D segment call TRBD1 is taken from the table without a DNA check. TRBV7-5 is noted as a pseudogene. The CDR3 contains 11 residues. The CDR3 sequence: CIHRGFSPLHF. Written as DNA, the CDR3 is TGTATCCACAGGGGTTTTTCACCCCTCCACTTT.

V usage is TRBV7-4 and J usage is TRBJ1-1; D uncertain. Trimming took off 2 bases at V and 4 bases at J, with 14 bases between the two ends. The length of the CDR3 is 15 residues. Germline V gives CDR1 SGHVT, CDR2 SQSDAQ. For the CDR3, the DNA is TGTGCCAGCAGCTTAAGCGACCCTCTTTTCACTGAAGCTTTCTTT. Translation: CASSLSDPLFTEAFF.

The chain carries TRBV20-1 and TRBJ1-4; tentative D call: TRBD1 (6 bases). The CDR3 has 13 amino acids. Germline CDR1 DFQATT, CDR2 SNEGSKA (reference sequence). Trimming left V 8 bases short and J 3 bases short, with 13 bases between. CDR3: CSTTGAANEKLFF. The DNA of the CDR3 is TGCAGTACGACAGGTGCAGCTAATGAAAAACTGTTTTTT.

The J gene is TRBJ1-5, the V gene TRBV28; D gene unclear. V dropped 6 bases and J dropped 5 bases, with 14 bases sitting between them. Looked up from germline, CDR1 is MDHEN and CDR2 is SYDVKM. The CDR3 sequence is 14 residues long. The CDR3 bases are TGTGCCAGCAGGGCCGGAGGTTTGGATCAGCCCCAGCATTTT. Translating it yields CASRAGGLDQPQHF.

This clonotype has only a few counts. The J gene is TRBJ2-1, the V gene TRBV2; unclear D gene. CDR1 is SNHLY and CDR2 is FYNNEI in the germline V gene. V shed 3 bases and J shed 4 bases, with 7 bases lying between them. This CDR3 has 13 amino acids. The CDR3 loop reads CASSENTYNEQFF. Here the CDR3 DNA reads TGTGCCAGCAGTGAGAACACTTACAATGAGCAGTTCTTC. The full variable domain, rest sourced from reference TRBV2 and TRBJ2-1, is EPEVTQTPSHQVTQMGQEVILRCVPISNHLYFYWYRQILGQKVEFLVSFYNNEISEKSEIFDDQFSVERPDGSNFTLKIRSTKLEDSAMYFCASSENTYNEQFFGPGTRLTVL.

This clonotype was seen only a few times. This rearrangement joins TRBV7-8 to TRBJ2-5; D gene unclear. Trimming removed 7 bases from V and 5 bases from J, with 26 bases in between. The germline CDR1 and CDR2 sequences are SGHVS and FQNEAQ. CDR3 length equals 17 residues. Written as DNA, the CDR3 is TGTGCCAGCATCCCCGGGTCCAGGTCCCTCAGGCAGGAGACCCAGTACTTC. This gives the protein CASIPGSRSLRQETQYF. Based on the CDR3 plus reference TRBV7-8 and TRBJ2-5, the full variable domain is GAGVSQSPRYKVAKRGQDVALRCDPISGHVSLFWYQQALGQGPEFLTYFQNEAQLDKSGLPSDRFFAERPEGSVSTLKIQRTQQEDSAVYLCASIPGSRSLRQETQYFGPGTRLLVL.

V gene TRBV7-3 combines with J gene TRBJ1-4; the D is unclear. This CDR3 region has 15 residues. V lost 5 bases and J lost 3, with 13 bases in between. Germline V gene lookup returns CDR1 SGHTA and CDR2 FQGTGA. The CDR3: CASSVMGRSNEKLFF. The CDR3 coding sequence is TGTGCCAGCAGCGTGATGGGTCGATCTAATGAAAAACTGTTTTTT.

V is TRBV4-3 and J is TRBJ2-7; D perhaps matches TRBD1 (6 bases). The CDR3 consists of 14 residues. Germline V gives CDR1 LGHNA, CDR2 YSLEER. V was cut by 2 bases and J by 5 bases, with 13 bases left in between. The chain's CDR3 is CASSQKQGPHEQYF. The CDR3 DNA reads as TGCGCCAGCAGCCAAAAACAGGGACCGCACGAGCAGTACTTC.

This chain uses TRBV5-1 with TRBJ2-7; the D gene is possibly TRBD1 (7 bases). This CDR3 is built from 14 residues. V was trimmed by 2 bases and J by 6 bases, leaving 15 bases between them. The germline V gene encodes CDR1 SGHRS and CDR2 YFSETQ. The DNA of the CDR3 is TGCGCCAGCAGCTTAGCAGGGGGGTACGTCGAGCAGTACTTC. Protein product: CASSLAGGYVEQYF.

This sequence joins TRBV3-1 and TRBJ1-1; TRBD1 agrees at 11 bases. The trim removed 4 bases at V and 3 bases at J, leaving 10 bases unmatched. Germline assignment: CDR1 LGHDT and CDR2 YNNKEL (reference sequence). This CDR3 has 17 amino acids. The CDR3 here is CASSRGQGALVDTEAFF. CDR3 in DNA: TGTGCCAGCAGCCGAGGACAGGGGGCGTTAGTGGACACTGAAGCTTTCTTT.

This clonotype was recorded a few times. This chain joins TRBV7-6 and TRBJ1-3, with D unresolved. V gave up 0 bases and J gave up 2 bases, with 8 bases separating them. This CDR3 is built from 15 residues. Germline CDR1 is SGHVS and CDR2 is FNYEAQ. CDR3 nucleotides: TGTGCCAGCAGCTTAGCAGGAATTGCTGGAAACACCATATATTTT. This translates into CASSLAGIAGNTIYF.

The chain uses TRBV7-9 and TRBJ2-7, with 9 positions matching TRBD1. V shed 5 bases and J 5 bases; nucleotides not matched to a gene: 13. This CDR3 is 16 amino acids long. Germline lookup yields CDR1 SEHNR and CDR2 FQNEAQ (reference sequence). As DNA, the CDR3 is TGTGCCAGCAGCCCCCACCCCGGGACAGGGCCCCACGAGCAGTACTTC. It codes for CASSPHPGTGPHEQYF.

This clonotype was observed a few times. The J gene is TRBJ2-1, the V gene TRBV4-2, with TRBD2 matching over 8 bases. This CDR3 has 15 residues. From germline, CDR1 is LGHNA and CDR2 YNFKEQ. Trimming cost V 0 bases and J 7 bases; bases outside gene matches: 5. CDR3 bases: TGTGCCAGCAGCCAAGAGCGGGGGGTAGGGAATGAGCAGTTCTTC. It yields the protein CASSQERGVGNEQFF.

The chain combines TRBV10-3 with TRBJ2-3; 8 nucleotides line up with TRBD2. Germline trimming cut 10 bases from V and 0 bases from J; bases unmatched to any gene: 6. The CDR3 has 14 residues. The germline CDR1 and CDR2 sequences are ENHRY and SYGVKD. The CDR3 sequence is CANAGGTSTDTQYF. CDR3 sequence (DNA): TGTGCCAACGCGGGGGGAACTAGCACAGATACGCAGTATTTT.

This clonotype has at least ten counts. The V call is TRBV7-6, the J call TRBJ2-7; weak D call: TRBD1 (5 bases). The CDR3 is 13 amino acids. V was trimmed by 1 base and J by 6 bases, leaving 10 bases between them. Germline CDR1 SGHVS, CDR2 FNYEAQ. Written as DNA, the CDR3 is TGTGCCAGCAGCTTAGGTGACAGCCTCGAGCAGTACTTC. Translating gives CASSLGDSLEQYF.

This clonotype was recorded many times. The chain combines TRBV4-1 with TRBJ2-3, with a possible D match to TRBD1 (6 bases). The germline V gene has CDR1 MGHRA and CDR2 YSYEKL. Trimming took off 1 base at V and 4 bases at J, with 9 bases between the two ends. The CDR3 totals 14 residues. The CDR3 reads CASSQVGTSDTQYF. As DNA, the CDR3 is TGCGCCAGCAGCCAAGTCGGGACATCAGATACGCAGTATTTT.

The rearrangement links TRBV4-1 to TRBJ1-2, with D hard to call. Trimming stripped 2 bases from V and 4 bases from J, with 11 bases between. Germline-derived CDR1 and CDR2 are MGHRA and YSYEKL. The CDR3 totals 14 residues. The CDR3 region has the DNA TGCGCCAGCAGCCAAACCCAAATGGGCTATGGCTACACCTTC. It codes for CASSQTQMGYGYTF.